The 18 T cell receptor beta chains in this list originate from one sample, sequenced in a study of technical replicates of blood from a handful of donors. Clones were sequenced by immunoSEQ multiplex PCR, and TCRdb holds only the in-frame ones, with some missing. The table lists about 13,000 clones, approximately 86% of them singletons. The specimen sequenced was PBMCs. Receptors were obtained from a human donor in good health.

J is TRBJ2-2 and V is TRBV2, with 9 bases aligning to TRBD2. The V gene's germline CDR1 is SNHLY and CDR2 FYNNEI. After removal of 10 bases from V and 0 bases from J, the junction contained 9 bases not matched to a gene. This CDR3 has 16 residues. The CDR3 here is CATAGGALPNTGELFF. In DNA, the CDR3 is TGTGCCACCGCGGGAGGGGCCCTCCCGAACACCGGGGAGCTGTTTTTT.

In this sample, this clone turned up a few times. V is TRBV5-4 and J is TRBJ2-7; D is possibly TRBD1 (6 bases). V dropped 4 bases and J dropped 5 bases, with 19 bases sitting between them. Germline V gene sequence: CDR1 SGHNT, CDR2 YYREEE (reference sequence). The CDR3 is 15 residues long. CDR3 sequence (DNA): TGTGCCAGCAGCCCTTGGGTTACAGGGCGACACGAGCAGTACTTC. Translating it yields CASSPWVTGRHEQYF. The variable domain in full, completed from reference TRBV5-4 and TRBJ2-7, reads ETGVTQSPTHLIKTRGQQVTLRCSSQSGHNTVSWYQQALGQGPQFIFQYYREEENGRGNFPPRFSGLQFPNYSSELNVNALELDDSALYLCASSPWVTGRHEQYFGPGTRLTVT.

The V call is TRBV5-4, the J call TRBJ2-5; the match to TRBD1 covers 8 bases. In germline, CDR1 is SGHNT, CDR2 YYREEE (reference sequence). This CDR3 region has 15 residues. V lost 1 base, J lost 4 bases, and 6 bases stayed unmatched. For the CDR3, the DNA is TGTGCCAGCAGCTTGACAGGGGGGTACCGAGAGACCCAGTACTTC. It is translated as CASSLTGGYRETQYF.

The rearrangement links TRBV5-1 to TRBJ1-5; D gene unclear. The CDR3 contains 14 residues. The V and J ends lost 0 bases and 5 bases respectively, with 9 bases between them. In germline, CDR1 is SGHRS, CDR2 YFSETQ. The CDR3 spells CASSLDSGYQPQHF. CDR3 DNA sequence: TGCGCCAGCAGCTTGGATTCGGGGTATCAGCCCCAGCATTTT.

The V call is TRBV28, the J call TRBJ1-2; weak D call: TRBD1 (6 bases). The CDR3 extends over 14 amino acids. The germline CDR1 and CDR2 sequences are MDHEN and SYDVKM. V lost 8 bases and J 0 bases, leaving 13 bases between the germline ends. The CDR3: CASSWEGANYGYTF. CDR3 DNA sequence: TGTGCCAGCTCATGGGAGGGGGCTAACTATGGCTACACCTTC.

The rearrangement uses TRBV6-1 and TRBJ1-5; D unclear. Germline V gene lookup returns CDR1 MNHNS and CDR2 SASEGT. The V end was cut by 6 bases, the J end by 5 bases, with 8 bases between. The CDR3 sequence is 12 residues long. CDR3: CASRESDQPQHF. DNA of the CDR3: TGTGCCAGCAGGGAGAGCGATCAGCCCCAGCATTTT.

J is TRBJ2-7 and V is TRBV28, with D possibly being TRBD2 (7 bases). V lost 6 bases, J lost 4 bases, and 22 bases lay in between. The CDR3 has 16 residues. Germline V gene lookup returns CDR1 MDHEN and CDR2 SYDVKM. The CDR3 spells CASSPMGGGGYYEQYF. In DNA form, the CDR3 reads TGTGCCAGCAGCCCCATGGGAGGGGGTGGATATTACGAGCAGTACTTC.

The chain has TRBV5-4 and TRBJ2-7, with 11 bases aligning to TRBD1. The CDR3 runs 14 residues. Germline V gene data show CDR1 as SGHNT and CDR2 as YYREEE (reference sequence). V shed 2 bases, J shed 7 bases, and the junction held 5 bases outside the gene matches. The CDR3 region has the DNA TGTGCCAGCAGCTTCCCGGGACAGGGGGTTGAGCAGTACTTC. Protein product: CASSFPGQGVEQYF. The full variable domain, completed using reference TRBV5-4 and TRBJ2-7, is ETGVTQSPTHLIKTRGQQVTLRCSSQSGHNTVSWYQQALGQGPQFIFQYYREEENGRGNFPPRFSGLQFPNYSSELNVNALELDDSALYLCASSFPGQGVEQYFGPGTRLTVT.

The DNA of the CDR3 is TGCGCCAGCAGCCAAGCGAGGGATCAGCCCCAGCATTTT. It codes for CASSQARDQPQHF. The chain has TRBV4-1 and TRBJ1-5; no clear D gene. The CDR3 has 13 residues. Germline-derived CDR1 and CDR2 are MGHRA and YSYEKL. The V gene lost 1 base and the J gene lost 5 bases, with 6 bases spanning the gap.

This clone was found once. V gene TRBV18 combines with J gene TRBJ1-2, with D possibly TRBD1 on 6 matching bases. The CDR3 totals 14 residues. Between the trimmed V and J ends, which lost 2 bases and 2 bases, there was a span of 9 bases. Germline CDR1 and CDR2: KGHSH and LQKENI. The CDR3 region is CASSPRDKNYGYTF. The DNA for the CDR3 is TGTGCCAGCTCACCAAGGGACAAGAACTATGGCTACACCTTC.

This chain joins TRBV6-4 and TRBJ1-3; tentatively, D is TRBD1 (5 bases). The CDR3 extends over 17 amino acids. From germline, CDR1 is MRHNA and CDR2 SNTAGT. Trimming cost V 8 bases and J 0 bases, with 20 bases left between them. This CDR3 reads CASENRSQSYSGNTIYF. The CDR3 nucleotides are TGTGCCAGCGAGAACAGGAGCCAATCGTACTCTGGAAACACCATATATTTT.

This sequence joins TRBV6-1 and TRBJ2-2; D is perhaps TRBD1 (6 bases). The CDR3 has 15 amino acids. Trimming took off 0 bases at V and 1 base at J, with 6 bases between the two ends. Per the germline V gene, CDR1 is MNHNS and CDR2 is SASEGT. CDR3 protein: CASSEATGNTGELFF. The CDR3 DNA sequence: TGTGCCAGCAGTGAAGCGACAGGGAACACCGGGGAGCTGTTTTTT.

The chain couples TRBV5-1 to TRBJ2-7; 10 bases align to TRBD1. Germline V gene data show CDR1 as SGHRS and CDR2 as YFSETQ. This CDR3 is built from 15 residues. V lost 1 base, J lost 5 bases, and 6 bases stayed unmatched. The CDR3 DNA sequence: TGCGCCAGCAGCTTGTGGGGACAGGGGATGGACGAGCAGTACTTC. Encoded protein: CASSLWGQGMDEQYF.

DNA of the CDR3: TGTGCCAGCAGCCAAGATCCCGACCCCATGGGGGGGAACACTGAAGCTTTCTTT. This sequence encodes CASSQDPDPMGGNTEAFF. The V call is TRBV4-2, the J call TRBJ1-1; weak D call: TRBD1 (5 bases). V lost 0 bases, J lost 1 base, and 18 bases lay in between. The CDR3 is 18 residues long. The germline V gene has CDR1 LGHNA and CDR2 YNFKEQ.

The rearrangement links TRBV25-1 to TRBJ2-7, with 7 bases that match TRBD1. CDR3 size: 13 residues. From germline, CDR1 is MGHDK and CDR2 SYGVNS. V gave up 6 bases and J gave up 3 bases; unmatched junction bases: 5. The CDR3 loop is CASSSAGGYEQYF. CDR3 in DNA: TGTGCCAGCAGCTCAGCAGGGGGCTACGAGCAGTACTTC.

The chain couples TRBV11-2 to TRBJ2-5, with 9 bases aligning to TRBD2. The CDR3 contains 15 residues. Germline CDR1 is SGHAT and CDR2 is FQNNGV. The trim removed 4 bases at V and 2 bases at J, leaving 5 bases unmatched. The CDR3 DNA reads TGTGCCAGCAGCTCCGGGACTAGCTCGCAAGAGACCCAGTACTTC. It encodes CASSSGTSSQETQYF.

The chain uses TRBV9 and TRBJ1-1, with 8 bases lining up with TRBD1. Per germline, CDR1 SGDLS and CDR2 YYNGEE. The CDR3 has 14 amino acids. The V gene end was trimmed by 4 bases and the J gene end by 5 bases; junction bases not matched to a gene: 7. CDR3 coding DNA: TGTGCCAGCAGCCCTATGGACAGGGATACTGAAGCTTTCTTT. It is translated as CASSPMDRDTEAFF. Full variable domain (outside the CDR3, taken from reference TRBV9 and TRBJ1-1): DSGVTQTPKHLITATGQRVTLRCSPRSGDLSVYWYQQSLDQGLQFLIQYYNGEERAKGNILERFSAQQFPDLHSELNLSSLELGDSALYFCASSPMDRDTEAFFGQGTRLTVV.

The chain recombines TRBV28 with TRBJ1-1; TRBD1 agrees at 8 bases. The CDR3 sequence is 17 residues long. The junction had 10 bases not matched to a gene; V was cut back by 3 bases and J by 1 base. CDR1 and CDR2 (germline): MDHEN, SYDVKM. CDR3 in amino acids: CASSFLPGQEQNTEAFF. Written as DNA, the CDR3 is TGTGCCAGCAGTTTTCTACCGGGACAGGAGCAGAACACTGAAGCTTTCTTT.